The sequence of this TCR beta chain was determined in a study of regulatory T cells in long-lasting Graves disease. Investigators prepared the TCR beta libraries by applying iRepertoire HTBI primers and Arm-PCR of CDR3 regions. TCRdb independently ran MiXCR on the multiplex PCR reads; one entry per CDR3 protein. Altogether over 500,000 distinct CDR3 sequences are present, around 17% being singletons, with the ten largest covering under 20%. This clonotype was seen repeatedly, ten times or more. Its target is not known. Notes on the study in general: Patients with persistent disease showed a bias toward TRBV28, TRBJ1-2 and TRBJ2-5.

The CDR3 runs 17 residues. J was trimmed by 2 bases and V by 3 bases; bases with no gene match: 8. Germline V gives CDR1 KGHDR, CDR2 SFDVKD. Time point indicated: newly diagnosed GD, antithyroid drugs for less than 3 months. Researchers made the TCR library from RNA that was extracted from PBMCs. All patients originated from an endocrinology department located in Xi'an, China. These data were also reused for a study on T cells in Graves' hyperthyroidism and ophthalmopathy.

The receptor comes from a woman in her twenties or thirties with Graves disease. This rearrangement joins TRBV24-1 to TRBJ2-5, with 10 bases lining up with TRBD2. This sample comprised peripheral blood mononuclear cells (PBMCs), obtained at new diagnosis, from a patient treated with antithyroid drugs. CDR3 region: CATSDNFGTSAQETQYF. The CDR3 region has the DNA TGTGCCACCAGTGATAACTTCGGGACTAGCGCACAAGAGACCCAGTACTTC.